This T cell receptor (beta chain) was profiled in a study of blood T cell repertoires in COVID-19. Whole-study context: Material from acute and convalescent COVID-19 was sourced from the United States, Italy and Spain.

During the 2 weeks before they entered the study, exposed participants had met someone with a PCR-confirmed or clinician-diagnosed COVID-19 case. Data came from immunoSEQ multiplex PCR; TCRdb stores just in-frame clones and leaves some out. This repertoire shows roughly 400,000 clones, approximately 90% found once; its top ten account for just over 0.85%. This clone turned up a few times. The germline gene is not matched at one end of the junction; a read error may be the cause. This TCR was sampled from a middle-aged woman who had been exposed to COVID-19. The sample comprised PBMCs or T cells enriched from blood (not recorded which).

DNA for the CDR3: TGTGCTAGCAGCGAGACGGGGGCCGGGGAGCTGTTTTTT. Its protein product is CASSETGAGELFF. The V and J genes are TRBV7-7 and TRBJ2-2, with D perhaps matching TRBD2 (6 bases). Germline CDR1 reads SSHAT; CDR2 reads FNYEAQ (reference sequence). The CDR3 spans 13 residues.